What follows describes a single TCR beta chain. In the authors' methods: Scientists estimated how many nucleated cells there were by amplifying reference gene primers. Clones were read by immunoSEQ multiplex PCR, and TCRdb kept only the in-frame ones, dropping some. That table supplies the V and J calls and clone size; D and trimming were determined from the DNA. The repertoire includes approximately 300,000 clones, around nine tenths of them detected once, and roughly 1.9% sits in the top ten. The data were obtained in a study of blood T cell repertoires in COVID-19. Overall study: T cells, B-cell-depleted T cells, or PBMCs supplied cDNA or gDNA.

The V and J ends lost 8 bases and 6 bases respectively, with 11 bases between them. This CDR3 is 13 amino acids long. Germline V CDR1 and CDR2: SGHVS, FQNEAQ. The rearrangement uses TRBV7-8 and TRBJ1-6, with unresolved D. The material sequenced was peripheral blood. The TCR was taken from a woman in her 30s with COVID-19, enrolled during active disease. CDR3 sequence reads: CASSPESNSPLHF. For the CDR3, the DNA is TGTGCCAGCTCACCGGAGAGTAATTCACCCCTCCACTTT.